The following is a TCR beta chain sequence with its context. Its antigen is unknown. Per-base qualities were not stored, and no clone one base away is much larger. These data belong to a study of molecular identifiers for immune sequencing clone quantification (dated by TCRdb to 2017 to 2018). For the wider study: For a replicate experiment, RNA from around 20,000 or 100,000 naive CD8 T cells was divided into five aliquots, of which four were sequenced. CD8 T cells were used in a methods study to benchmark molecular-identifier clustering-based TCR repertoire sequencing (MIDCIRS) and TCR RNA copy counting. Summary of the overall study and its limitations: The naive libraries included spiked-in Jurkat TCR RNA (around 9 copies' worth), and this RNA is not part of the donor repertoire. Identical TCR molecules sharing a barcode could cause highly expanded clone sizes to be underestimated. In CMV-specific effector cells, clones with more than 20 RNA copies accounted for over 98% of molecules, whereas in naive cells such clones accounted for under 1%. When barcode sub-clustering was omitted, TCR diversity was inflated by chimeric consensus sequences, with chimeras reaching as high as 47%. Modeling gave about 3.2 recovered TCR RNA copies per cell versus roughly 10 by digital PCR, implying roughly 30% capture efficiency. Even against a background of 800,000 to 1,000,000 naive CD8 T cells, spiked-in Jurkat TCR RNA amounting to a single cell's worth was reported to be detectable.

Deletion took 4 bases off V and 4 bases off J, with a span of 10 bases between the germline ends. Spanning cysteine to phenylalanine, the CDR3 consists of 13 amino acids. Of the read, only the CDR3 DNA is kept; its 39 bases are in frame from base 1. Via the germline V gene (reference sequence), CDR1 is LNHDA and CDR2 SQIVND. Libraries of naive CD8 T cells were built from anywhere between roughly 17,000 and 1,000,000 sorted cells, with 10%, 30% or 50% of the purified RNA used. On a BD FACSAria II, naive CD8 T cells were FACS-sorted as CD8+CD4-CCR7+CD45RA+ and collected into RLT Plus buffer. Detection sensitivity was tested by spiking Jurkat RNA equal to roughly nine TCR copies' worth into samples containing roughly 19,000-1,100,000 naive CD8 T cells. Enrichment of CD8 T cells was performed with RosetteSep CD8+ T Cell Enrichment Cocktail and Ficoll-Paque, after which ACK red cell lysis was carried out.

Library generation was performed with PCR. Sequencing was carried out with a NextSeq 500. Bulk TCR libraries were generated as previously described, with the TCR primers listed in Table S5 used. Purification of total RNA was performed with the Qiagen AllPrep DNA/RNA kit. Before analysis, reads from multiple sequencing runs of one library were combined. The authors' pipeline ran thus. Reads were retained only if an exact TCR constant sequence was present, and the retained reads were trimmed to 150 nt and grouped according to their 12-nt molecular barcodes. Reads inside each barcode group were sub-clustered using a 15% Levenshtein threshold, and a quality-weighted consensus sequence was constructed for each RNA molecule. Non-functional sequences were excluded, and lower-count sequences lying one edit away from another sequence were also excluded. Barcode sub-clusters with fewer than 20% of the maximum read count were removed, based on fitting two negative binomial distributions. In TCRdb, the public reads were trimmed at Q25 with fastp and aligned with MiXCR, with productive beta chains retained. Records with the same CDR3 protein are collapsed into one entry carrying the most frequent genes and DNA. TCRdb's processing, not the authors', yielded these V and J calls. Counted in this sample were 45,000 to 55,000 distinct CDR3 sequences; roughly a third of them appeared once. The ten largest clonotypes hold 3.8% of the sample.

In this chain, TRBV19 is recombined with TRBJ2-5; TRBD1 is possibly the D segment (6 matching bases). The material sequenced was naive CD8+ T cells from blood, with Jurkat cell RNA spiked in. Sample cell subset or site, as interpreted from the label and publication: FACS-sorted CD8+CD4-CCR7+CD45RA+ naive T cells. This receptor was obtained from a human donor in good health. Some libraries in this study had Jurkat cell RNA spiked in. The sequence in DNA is TGTGCCAGTAGTAGCGTGGACAGAGAGACCCAGTACTTC. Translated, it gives CASSSVDRETQYF.